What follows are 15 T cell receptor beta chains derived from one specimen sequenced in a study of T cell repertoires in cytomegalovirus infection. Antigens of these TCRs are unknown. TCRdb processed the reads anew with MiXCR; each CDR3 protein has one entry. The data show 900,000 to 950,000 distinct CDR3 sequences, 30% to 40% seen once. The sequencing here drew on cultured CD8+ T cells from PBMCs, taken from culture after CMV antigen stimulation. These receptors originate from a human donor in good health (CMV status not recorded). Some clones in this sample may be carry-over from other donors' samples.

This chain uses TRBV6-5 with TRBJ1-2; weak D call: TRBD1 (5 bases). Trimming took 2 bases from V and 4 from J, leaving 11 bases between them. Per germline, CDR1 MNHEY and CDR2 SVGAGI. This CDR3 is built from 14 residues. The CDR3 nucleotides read TGTGCCAGCAGTTACGCCGACAGATCCTATGGCTACACCTTC. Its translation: CASSYADRSYGYTF.

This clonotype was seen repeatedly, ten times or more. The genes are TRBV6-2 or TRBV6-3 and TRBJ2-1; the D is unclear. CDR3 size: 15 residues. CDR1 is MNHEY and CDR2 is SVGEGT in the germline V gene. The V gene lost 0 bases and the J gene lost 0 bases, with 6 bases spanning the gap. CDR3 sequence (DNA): TGTGCCAGCAGTTACTCGAGTGCCTCCTACAATGAGCAGTTCTTC. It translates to CASSYSSASYNEQFF.

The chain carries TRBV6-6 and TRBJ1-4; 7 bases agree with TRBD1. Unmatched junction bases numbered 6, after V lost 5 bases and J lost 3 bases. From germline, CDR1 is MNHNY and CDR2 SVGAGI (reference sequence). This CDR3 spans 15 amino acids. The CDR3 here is CASSATGQPNEKLFF. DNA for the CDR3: TGTGCCAGCAGTGCCACGGGACAGCCTAATGAAAAACTGTTTTTT.

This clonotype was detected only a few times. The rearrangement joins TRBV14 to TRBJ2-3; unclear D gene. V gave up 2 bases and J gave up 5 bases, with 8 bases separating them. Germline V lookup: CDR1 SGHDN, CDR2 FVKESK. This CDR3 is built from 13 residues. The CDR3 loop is CASSQLRQDTQYF. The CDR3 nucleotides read TGTGCCAGCAGCCAACTACGTCAAGATACGCAGTATTTT.

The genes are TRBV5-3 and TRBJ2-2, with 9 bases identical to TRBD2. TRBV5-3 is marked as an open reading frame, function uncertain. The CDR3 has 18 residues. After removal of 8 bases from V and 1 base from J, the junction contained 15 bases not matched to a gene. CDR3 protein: CASRTKRGAQENTGELFF. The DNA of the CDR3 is TGTGCCAGCAGAACAAAGCGGGGGGCCCAAGAGAACACCGGGGAGCTGTTTTTT.

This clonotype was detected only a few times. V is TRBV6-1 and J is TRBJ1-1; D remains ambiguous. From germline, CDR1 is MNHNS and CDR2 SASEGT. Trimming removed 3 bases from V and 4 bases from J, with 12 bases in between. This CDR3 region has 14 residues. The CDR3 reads CASSDKASFTEAFF. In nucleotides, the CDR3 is TGTGCCAGCAGTGATAAGGCGAGTTTCACTGAAGCTTTCTTT.

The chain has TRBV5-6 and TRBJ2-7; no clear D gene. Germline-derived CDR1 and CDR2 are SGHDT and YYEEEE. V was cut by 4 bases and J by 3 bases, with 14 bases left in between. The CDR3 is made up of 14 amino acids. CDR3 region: CASSPGWSNYEQYF. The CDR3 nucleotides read TGTGCCAGCAGCCCCGGGTGGTCTAACTACGAGCAGTACTTC.

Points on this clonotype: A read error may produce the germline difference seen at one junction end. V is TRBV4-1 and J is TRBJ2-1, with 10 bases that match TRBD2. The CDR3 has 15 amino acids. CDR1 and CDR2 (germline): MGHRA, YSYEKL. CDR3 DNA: TGCGCCAGCAGCCAAGACAGCGGGGGGGGCGATGAGGAGTTCTTC. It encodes CASSQDSGGGDEEFF.

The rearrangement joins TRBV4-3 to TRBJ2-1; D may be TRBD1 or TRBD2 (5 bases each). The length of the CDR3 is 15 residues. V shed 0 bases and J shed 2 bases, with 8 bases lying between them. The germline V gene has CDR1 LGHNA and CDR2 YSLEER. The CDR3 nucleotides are TGCGCCAGCAGCCAAGAAAGGGACCCCTACAATGAGCAGTTCTTC. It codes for CASSQERDPYNEQFF.

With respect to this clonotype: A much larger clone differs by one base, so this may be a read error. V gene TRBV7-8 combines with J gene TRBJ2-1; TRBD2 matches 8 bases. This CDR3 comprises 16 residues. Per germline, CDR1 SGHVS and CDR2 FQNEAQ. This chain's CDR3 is CVSSLLAGGNYNEQFF. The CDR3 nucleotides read TGTGTCAGCAGTCTATTGGCGGGGGGAAACTACAATGAGCAGTTCTTC.

The CDR3: CASRRQGDDYGYTF. The DNA for the CDR3 is TGTGCCAGTAGACGACAGGGGGATGACTATGGCTACACCTTC. J is TRBJ1-2 and V is TRBV19, with 9 bases matching TRBD1. The V gene's germline CDR1 is LNHDA and CDR2 SQIVND (reference sequence). The CDR3 loop spans 14 amino acids. V lost 6 bases to trimming and J lost 3 bases; unmatched junction nucleotides: 5.

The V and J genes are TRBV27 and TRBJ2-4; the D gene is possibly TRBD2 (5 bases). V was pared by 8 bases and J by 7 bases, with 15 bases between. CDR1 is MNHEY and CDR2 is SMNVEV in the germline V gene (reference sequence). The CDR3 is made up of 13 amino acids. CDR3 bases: TGTGCCAGCGCTCCCACATCGGGGAACATTCAGTACTTC. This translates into CASAPTSGNIQYF.

The CDR3 nucleotides read TGTGCCAGTATTGGTGGGTTTGGGTTAACCGGGGAGCTGTTTTTT. It specifies CASIGGFGLTGELFF. The J gene is TRBJ2-2, the V gene TRBV19; unclear D gene. The CDR3 loop spans 15 amino acids. Germline CDR1 reads LNHDA; CDR2 reads SQIVND (reference sequence). Trimming shortened V by 7 bases and J by 5 bases, and 17 bases separated the two germline ends.

The CDR3 DNA sequence: TGTGCCAGCAGTTCACAGGGTTCAGCCTACGAGCAGTACGTC. It translates to CASSSQGSAYEQYV. V and J are TRBV28 and TRBJ2-7, with a weak D call TRBD1 (6 bases). Trimming pared 4 bases from V and 2 bases from J, leaving 12 bases between. Germline-derived CDR1 and CDR2 are MDHEN and SYDVKM. The CDR3 is 14 amino acids.

The CDR3 protein is CASLSGQGANEQFF. The CDR3 bases are TGTGCCAGTTTATCGGGACAGGGGGCAAATGAGCAGTTCTTC. The chain couples TRBV19 to TRBJ2-1, with 12 bases aligning to TRBD1. Trimming cost V 8 bases and J 7 bases; bases outside gene matches: 6. Germline V gene data show CDR1 as LNHDA and CDR2 as SQIVND (reference sequence). This CDR3 is built from 14 residues.